Listed here are 11 T cell receptor beta chains from one sample, sequenced in a study of cytomegalovirus exposure and HLA in healthy donors. Researchers ran the PCR with 60 Vbeta and 13 Jbeta primers. Repertoires were generated with immunoSEQ multiplex PCR, while TCRdb's copy carries only in-frame clones and drops some. The data contain 110,000 or so clones, more than 65% of them singletons. What was sequenced was PBMCs. The receptors derive from a man between 18 and 35 years old in good health and CMV-seropositive.

The chain employs TRBV9 and TRBJ2-1, with D uncertain. The germline V gene has CDR1 SGDLS and CDR2 YYNGEE. V was shortened by 3 bases and J by 9 bases, with 19 bases between the two germline ends. The CDR3 is 15 residues long. Here the CDR3 DNA reads TGTGCCAGCAGCGGATCAGGTGACCTACAGATTGAGCAGTTCTTC. Residues: CASSGSGDLQIEQFF. The full variable domain, in which reference TRBV9 and TRBJ2-1 provide the parts outside the CDR3, is DSGVTQTPKHLITATGQRVTLRCSPRSGDLSVYWYQQSLDQGLQFLIQYYNGEERAKGNILERFSAQQFPDLHSELNLSSLELGDSALYFCASSGSGDLQIEQFFGPGTRLTVL.

The J gene is TRBJ2-1, the V gene TRBV9; 9 bases map to TRBD2. The CDR3 totals 16 residues. V lost 5 bases to trimming and J lost 1 base; unmatched junction nucleotides: 7. Per the germline V gene, CDR1 is SGDLS and CDR2 is YYNGEE. The CDR3 nucleotides are TGTGCCAGCAGTGACAGCGGGAGGCGGTCCTACAATGAGCAGTTCTTC. This codes for CASSDSGRRSYNEQFF.

This sequence joins TRBV6-5 and TRBJ1-1; perhaps TRBD1 as D (5 bases). CDR1 is MNHEY and CDR2 is SVGAGI in the germline V gene. V was pared by 4 bases and J by 1 base, with 13 bases between. This CDR3 comprises 15 residues. CDR3 residues: CASSLGGDKNTEAFF. In nucleotides, the CDR3 is TGTGCCAGCAGTTTGGGGGGAGACAAGAACACTGAAGCTTTCTTT.

The chain employs TRBV28 and TRBJ1-5, with D maybe TRBD1 (6 bases). The CDR3 length is 15 residues. V was trimmed by 3 bases and J by 2 bases, leaving 11 bases between them. Germline lookup yields CDR1 MDHEN and CDR2 SYDVKM. Written as DNA, the CDR3 is TGTGCCAGCAGTTTGTTGGGGGCCCGCAATCAGCCCCAGCATTTT. Its translation: CASSLLGARNQPQHF.

The rearrangement links TRBV27 to TRBJ1-1; TRBD1 matches at 7 bases. Trimming took 0 bases from V and 11 from J; bases not matched to a gene: 9. The CDR3 extends over 14 amino acids. Germline CDR1 reads MNHEY; CDR2 reads SMNVEV (reference sequence). CDR3 region: CASSLSRGGLGAFF. The CDR3 bases are TGTGCCAGCAGTTTATCGCGAGGGGGCCTTGGGGCTTTCTTT.

This clone was recorded a few times. The rearrangement joins TRBV5-1 to TRBJ1-1, with 7 bases fitting TRBD1. The CDR3 runs 17 residues. CDR1 and CDR2 from the germline V gene are SGHRS and YFSETQ. Unmatched junction bases numbered 11, after V lost 0 bases and J lost 3 bases. The CDR3 sequence is CASSLGTGGVGDTEAFF. The DNA for the CDR3 is TGCGCCAGCAGCTTGGGGACAGGCGGGGTTGGGGACACTGAAGCTTTCTTT.

The rearrangement joins TRBV7-2 to TRBJ2-1, with TRBD2 matching 11 bases. The germline gives CDR1 SGHTA, CDR2 FQGNSA. V gave up 3 bases and J gave up 6 bases; unmatched junction bases: 7. The CDR3 totals 16 residues. The CDR3 protein is CASSFLTSGSGNEQFF. The CDR3 bases are TGTGCCAGCAGCTTCCTTACTAGCGGGAGCGGCAATGAGCAGTTCTTC.

V usage is TRBV13 and J usage is TRBJ2-7; 9 bases line up with TRBD1. Looked up from germline, CDR1 is PRHDT and CDR2 is FYEKMQ (reference sequence). This CDR3 region has 14 residues. Unmatched junction bases numbered 6, after V lost 5 bases and J lost 4 bases. CDR3: CASSTRQGEYEQYF. CDR3 nucleotides: TGTGCCAGCAGCACGCGACAGGGGGAATACGAGCAGTACTTC.

The V call is TRBV28, the J call TRBJ2-7; D remains unclear. CDR3 length: 10 amino acids. The V and J ends lost 9 bases and 3 bases respectively, with 6 bases between them. Germline CDR1 is MDHEN and CDR2 is SYDVKM. CDR3 DNA sequence: TGTGCCAGTCGTAGCTACGAGCAGTACTTC. Amino acids: CASRSYEQYF.

The J gene is TRBJ2-7, the V gene TRBV9, with D tentatively TRBD1 (5 bases). The CDR3 length is 15 residues. Trimming removed 0 bases at V and 0 bases at J, with 10 bases between. Per germline, CDR1 SGDLS and CDR2 YYNGEE. The CDR3, as DNA: TGTGCCAGCAGCGTAGCTGCGACAGCCTCCTACGAGCAGTACTTC. It codes for CASSVAATASYEQYF.

J is TRBJ2-7 and V is TRBV30; 8 bases agree with TRBD2. Germline trimming cut 2 bases from V and 3 bases from J; bases unmatched to any gene: 15. CDR3 length: 17 residues. CDR1 and CDR2 (germline): GTSNPN, SVGIG (reference sequence). CDR3 residues: CAWSSPQEREKDYEQYF. The CDR3 DNA sequence: TGTGCCTGGAGTTCCCCCCAGGAGCGGGAGAAGGACTACGAGCAGTACTTC.